This T cell receptor beta chain was sequenced for a study of blood T cell repertoires in COVID-19. Looking at the study overall: Whether acute or convalescent, the COVID-19 samples came from the United States, Italy and Spain. PBMCs, B-cell-depleted T cells, or T cells provided the cDNA or gDNA that made up the material.

CDR1 SGHTA and CDR2 FQGNSA come from the germline V gene. Trimming left V 2 bases short and J 4 bases short, with 14 bases between. This CDR3 spans 16 amino acids. As processed by the authors: Amplification from reference gene primers served as the basis for estimated nucleated cell counts. The protocol was immunoSEQ multiplex PCR, while the TCRdb copy is restricted to in-frame clones and leaves out a portion. V, J and clone size are taken as reported in that table, and D and trimming were inferred from the DNA itself. The sample yields 100,000 to 150,000 clones, 82% seen once. V and J are TRBV7-2 and TRBJ2-2; a weak D match, TRBD1 (5 bases). Source material: peripheral blood. The clonotype comes from a woman between 65 and 79 years old with acute or convalescent COVID-19. The CDR3 protein is CASSLQGQVSTGELFF. The CDR3 DNA sequence: TGTGCCAGCAGCTTACAGGGCCAGGTATCCACCGGGGAGCTGTTTTTT. The whole variable domain, remainder taken from reference TRBV7-2 and TRBJ2-2, is GAGVSQSPSNKVTEKGKDVELRCDPISGHTALYWYRQSLGQGLEFLIYFQGNSAPDKSGLPSDRFSAERTGGSVSTLTIQRTQQEDSAVYLCASSLQGQVSTGELFFGEGSRLTVL.